Below, 19 T cell receptor beta chains from the same sample are listed, as sequenced in a study of low-dose radiotherapy and immunotherapy resistance in tumors. Primers used for first-strand cDNA, a TRAV- and TRBV-specific set, covered both alpha and beta chains. Over roughly 20 PCR cycles, TCRs were amplified from a constant-region primer and V-primer adapter. TCRdb fed the reads into MiXCR, producing one record per CDR3 protein. The table has under 11,000 distinct CDR3 sequences, 65% seen once; the top ten hold 10% to 15%. Receptor source: a human donor with advanced metastatic prostate, ovarian, gallbladder or colorectal cancer (not recorded which). This table probably holds off-target reads from a library built for another chain.

This clonotype came up a few times. V usage is TRBV12-3 or TRBV12-4 and J usage is TRBJ2-1, with D tentatively TRBD1 or TRBD2 (5 bases each). V lost 3 bases to trimming and J lost 7 bases, with 10 bases between them. The CDR3 runs 13 residues. The CDR3 is CASSLGVENEQFF. The DNA of the CDR3 is TGTGCCAGCAGTTTGGGGGTAGAGAATGAGCAGTTCTTC.

The chain couples TRBV3-1 to TRBJ1-2; D is unclear. The germline CDR1 and CDR2 sequences are LGHDT and YNNKEL (reference sequence). Trimming took 8 bases from V and 4 from J, leaving 17 bases between them. This CDR3 spans 14 amino acids. The CDR3 reads CASAPGRLSYGYTF. The CDR3 DNA reads TGTGCCAGCGCTCCGGGCCGGCTTTCCTATGGCTACACCTTC.

The chain is built from TRBV30 and TRBJ1-2; tentative D call: TRBD1 (5 bases). Germline CDR1 reads GTSNPN; CDR2 reads SVGIG (reference sequence). This CDR3 contains 11 residues. Between the trimmed V and J ends, which lost 7 bases and 6 bases, there was a span of 12 bases. The CDR3 here is CAFRDLHGYTF. The CDR3, as DNA: TGTGCCTTCCGGGACCTACATGGCTACACCTTC.

The rearrangement links TRBV6-2 or TRBV6-3 to TRBJ1-2; D might be TRBD1 (5 bases). CDR3 length equals 16 residues. Germline assignment: CDR1 MNHEY and CDR2 SVGEGT. V lost 5 bases and J lost 0, with 16 bases in between. The CDR3 sequence: CASSPPGGEPNYGYTF. The CDR3 DNA is TGTGCCAGCAGTCCCCCGGGGGGGGAACCTAACTATGGCTACACCTTC.

The V gene is TRBV5-8, the J gene TRBJ2-7; no firm D call. CDR3 length: 16 amino acids. V lost 6 bases and J 0 bases, leaving 19 bases between the germline ends. Germline values: CDR1 SGHTS, CDR2 YDEGEE. The CDR3 DNA follows: TGTGCCAGCACCCCATCGGGTGGGTCGCTCTCCTACGAGCAGTACTTC. This gives the protein CASTPSGGSLSYEQYF.

V usage is TRBV20-1 and J usage is TRBJ1-3; no definite D call. The CDR3 contains 12 residues. CDR1 DFQATT and CDR2 SNEGSKA come from the germline V gene (reference sequence). Deletions cut 6 bases from V and 5 bases from J, with 11 bases between. This CDR3 reads CSASDSRNTIYF. DNA for the CDR3: TGCAGTGCCTCGGACTCGCGAAACACCATATATTTT.

This clonotype occurred a few times. The chain joins TRBV29-1 to TRBJ2-1, with 9 bases identical to TRBD2. The CDR3 spans 14 residues. Germline CDR1 is SQVTM and CDR2 is ANQGSEA. V shed 7 bases, J shed 8 bases, and the junction held 12 bases outside the gene matches. CDR3 protein: CSALPAAGGDEQFF. The CDR3 DNA follows: TGCAGCGCCCTACCGGCAGCGGGAGGCGATGAGCAGTTCTTC.

This clonotype was found once. The chain combines TRBV7-9 with TRBJ1-5; D is unclear. V was clipped by 2 bases and J by 6 bases, with 14 bases between them. The CDR3 spans 15 residues. Germline assignment: CDR1 SEHNR and CDR2 FQNEAQ (reference sequence). Written as DNA, the CDR3 is TGTGCCAGCAGCTTATCCGTAACCCGCTCTCAGCCCCAGCATTTT. Translated: CASSLSVTRSQPQHF.

The chain links TRBV7-2 to TRBJ2-2; 8 positions match TRBD2. Germline loops: CDR1 SGHTA, CDR2 FQGNSA. Trimming at V came to 1 base and at J to 4 bases, leaving 2 bases not matched to a gene. The CDR3 has 15 residues. This CDR3 is CASSLGRGVTGELFF. The CDR3 nucleotides read TGTGCCAGCAGCTTAGGGCGGGGGGTCACCGGGGAGCTGTTTTTT.

The chain combines TRBV7-2 with TRBJ2-5, with 10 bases lining up with TRBD2. Germline CDR1 reads SGHTA; CDR2 reads FQGNSA. V lost 3 bases and J lost 0; bases outside the gene matches: 1. The CDR3 consists of 15 residues. CDR3 in amino acids: CASSFSGGYQETQYF. CDR3 nucleotides: TGTGCCAGCAGCTTTAGCGGGGGGTACCAAGAGACCCAGTACTTC.

This chain joins TRBV6-2 or TRBV6-3 and TRBJ1-5; D is perhaps TRBD1 (6 bases). CDR3 length: 15 amino acids. CDR1 MNHEY and CDR2 SVGEGT come from the germline V gene. V gave up 6 bases and J gave up 4 bases, with 16 bases separating them. CDR3 protein: CASRETGGDNQPQHF. The CDR3 bases are TGTGCCAGCAGGGAGACAGGAGGGGATAATCAGCCCCAGCATTTT.

This sequence joins TRBV5-5 and TRBJ2-1; 11 bases map to TRBD2. From germline, CDR1 is SGHKS and CDR2 YYEKEE (reference sequence). Unmatched junction bases numbered 24, after V lost 4 bases and J lost 6 bases. The CDR3 loop spans 21 amino acids. In nucleotides, the CDR3 is TGTGCCAGCAGCCCCTTAATGACGGTTGTTAGCGGGAGGGCCCTGGGCAATGAGCAGTTCTTC. It codes for CASSPLMTVVSGRALGNEQFF. Supplemented by reference TRBV5-5 and TRBJ2-1, the full variable domain reads DAGVTQSPTHLIKTRGQQVTLRCSPISGHKSVSWYQQVLGQGPQFIFQYYEKEERGRGNFPDRFSARQFPNYSSELNVNALLLGDSALYLCASSPLMTVVSGRALGNEQFFGPGTRLTVL.

This clonotype was observed a few times. This chain joins TRBV18 and TRBJ2-3; 8 positions agree with TRBD2. J was trimmed by 0 bases and V by 5 bases; bases with no gene match: 7. Looked up from germline, CDR1 is KGHSH and CDR2 is LQKENI. The CDR3 has 16 residues. DNA of the CDR3: TGTGCCAGCTCATCCCGTCGGGAGGGCAGCACAGATACGCAGTATTTT. Translating it yields CASSSRREGSTDTQYF.

The V gene is TRBV29-1, the J gene TRBJ1-1; 8 bases line up with TRBD1. The CDR3 length is 15 residues. Per germline, CDR1 SQVTM and CDR2 ANQGSEA. V gave up 0 bases and J gave up 5 bases; unmatched junction bases: 8. The CDR3 DNA sequence: TGCAGCGTTGAAGATGGGTGGTACAGGGGGACTGAAGCTTTCTTT. It is translated as CSVEDGWYRGTEAFF.

V is TRBV5-4 and J is TRBJ1-2, with TRBD1 identical over 9 bases. There are 14 residues in the CDR3. Germline loops: CDR1 SGHNT, CDR2 YYREEE (reference sequence). The J segment lost 2 bases and the V segment lost 4 bases, leaving 3 bases of the junction unmatched. CDR3 region: CASSTGGGNYGYTF. DNA for the CDR3: TGTGCCAGCAGCACAGGGGGCGGAAACTATGGCTACACCTTC.

The chain carries TRBV5-1 and TRBJ1-3; D is perhaps TRBD1 (6 bases). The V and J ends lost 2 bases and 3 bases respectively, with 9 bases between them. Germline loops: CDR1 SGHRS, CDR2 YFSETQ. The CDR3 is made up of 14 amino acids. The CDR3 DNA sequence: TGCGCCAGCAGCTTAGGACAGAATGGAAACACCATATATTTT. Translating gives CASSLGQNGNTIYF.

The rearrangement uses TRBV29-1 and TRBJ1-1, with 7 nucleotides matching TRBD1. This CDR3 is built from 10 residues. V shed 5 bases and J 8 bases; nucleotides not matched to a gene: 2. Germline loops: CDR1 SQVTM, CDR2 ANQGSEA. The CDR3 DNA sequence: TGCAGCGTTACGACAGGGGAAGCTTTCTTT. Protein product: CSVTTGEAFF. Supplemented by reference TRBV29-1 and TRBJ1-1, the full variable domain reads SAVISQKPSRDICQRGTSLTIQCQVDSQVTMMFWYRQQPGQSLTLIATANQGSEATYESGFVIDKFPISRPNLTFSTLTVSNMSPEDSSIYLCSVTTGEAFFGQGTRLTVV.

This chain links TRBV5-1 with TRBJ1-1; D unresolved. Germline V CDR1 and CDR2: SGHRS, YFSETQ. The CDR3 loop spans 14 amino acids. V dropped 0 bases and J dropped 6 bases, with 12 bases sitting between them. This CDR3 reads CASSLAGDSAEAFF. In DNA, the CDR3 is TGCGCCAGCAGCTTGGCCGGGGATAGCGCTGAAGCTTTCTTT.

This clonotype was recorded a few times. V usage is TRBV14 and J usage is TRBJ2-3; D gene unclear. This CDR3 spans 13 amino acids. Germline CDR1 SGHDN, CDR2 FVKESK. V gave up 3 bases and J gave up 6 bases, with 10 bases separating them. In DNA form, the CDR3 reads TGTGCCAGCAGCCAGGACGGGCCCGATACGCAGTATTTT. Protein: CASSQDGPDTQYF.